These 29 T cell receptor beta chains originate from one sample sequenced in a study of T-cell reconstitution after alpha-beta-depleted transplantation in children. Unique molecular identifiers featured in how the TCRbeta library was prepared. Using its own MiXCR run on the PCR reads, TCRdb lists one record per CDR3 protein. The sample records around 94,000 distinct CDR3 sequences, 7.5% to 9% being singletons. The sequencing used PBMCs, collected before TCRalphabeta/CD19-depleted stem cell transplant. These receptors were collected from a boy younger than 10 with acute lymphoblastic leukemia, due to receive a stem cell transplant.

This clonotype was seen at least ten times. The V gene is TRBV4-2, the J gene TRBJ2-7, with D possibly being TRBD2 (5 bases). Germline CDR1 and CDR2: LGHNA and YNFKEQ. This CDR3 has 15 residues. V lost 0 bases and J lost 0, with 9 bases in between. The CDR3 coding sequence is TGTGCCAGCAGCCAAGATCTGGGGAGCTCCTACGAGCAGTACTTC. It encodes CASSQDLGSSYEQYF.

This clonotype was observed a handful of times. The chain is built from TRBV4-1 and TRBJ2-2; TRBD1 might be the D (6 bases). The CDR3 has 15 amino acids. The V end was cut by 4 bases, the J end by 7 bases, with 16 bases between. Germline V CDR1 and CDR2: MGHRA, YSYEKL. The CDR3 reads CASSPPAQGGGELFF. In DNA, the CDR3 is TGCGCCAGCAGCCCCCCGGCACAGGGCGGCGGGGAGCTGTTTTTT.

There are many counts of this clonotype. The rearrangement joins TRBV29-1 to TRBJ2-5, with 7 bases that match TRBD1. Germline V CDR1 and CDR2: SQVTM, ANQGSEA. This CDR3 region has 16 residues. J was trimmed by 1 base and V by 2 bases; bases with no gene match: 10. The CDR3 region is CSVESIFTGAQETQYF. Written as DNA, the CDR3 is TGCAGCGTTGAATCGATTTTCACAGGGGCCCAAGAGACCCAGTACTTC. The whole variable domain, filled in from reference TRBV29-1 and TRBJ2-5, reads SAVISQKPSRDICQRGTSLTIQCQVDSQVTMMFWYRQQPGQSLTLIATANQGSEATYESGFVIDKFPISRPNLTFSTLTVSNMSPEDSSIYLCSVESIFTGAQETQYFGPGTRLLVL.

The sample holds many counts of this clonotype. Here the CDR3 reads CASSSFYSYEQYF. Written as DNA, the CDR3 is TGCGCCAGCAGCTCCTTCTACTCCTACGAGCAGTACTTC. The chain carries TRBV5-1 and TRBJ2-7; D is unclear. Germline CDR1 SGHRS, CDR2 YFSETQ. Trimming took 3 bases from V and 0 from J, leaving 7 bases between them. The CDR3 totals 13 residues.

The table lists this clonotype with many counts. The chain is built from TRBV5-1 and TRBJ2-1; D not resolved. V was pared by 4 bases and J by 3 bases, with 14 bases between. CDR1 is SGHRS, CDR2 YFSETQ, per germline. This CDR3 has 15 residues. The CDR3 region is CASSLPGSNYNEQFF. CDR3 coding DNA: TGCGCCAGCAGCCTTCCGGGCAGTAACTACAATGAGCAGTTCTTC.

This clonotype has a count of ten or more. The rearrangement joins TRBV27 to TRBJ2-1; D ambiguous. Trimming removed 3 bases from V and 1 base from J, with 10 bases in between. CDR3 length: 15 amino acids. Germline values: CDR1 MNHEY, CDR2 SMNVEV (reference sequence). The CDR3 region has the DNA TGTGCCAGCAGTTTTGTTCAAGGTTCCTACAATGAGCAGTTCTTC. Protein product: CASSFVQGSYNEQFF.

The CDR3: CASSQDGGLVNTEAFF. CDR3 bases: TGTGCCAGCAGCCAAGATGGGGGACTGGTGAACACTGAAGCTTTCTTT. J is TRBJ1-1 and V is TRBV4-2, with a weak D call TRBD1 (5 bases). The CDR3 is made up of 16 amino acids. Germline V gives CDR1 LGHNA, CDR2 YNFKEQ. V lost 0 bases, J lost 0 bases, and 11 bases lay in between.

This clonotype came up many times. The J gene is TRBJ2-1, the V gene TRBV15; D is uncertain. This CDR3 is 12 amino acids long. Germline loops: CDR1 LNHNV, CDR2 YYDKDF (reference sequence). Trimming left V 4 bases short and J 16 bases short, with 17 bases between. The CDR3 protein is CATSKRDNIEFF. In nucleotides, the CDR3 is TGTGCCACCAGCAAAAGGGATAACATTGAATTCTTC.

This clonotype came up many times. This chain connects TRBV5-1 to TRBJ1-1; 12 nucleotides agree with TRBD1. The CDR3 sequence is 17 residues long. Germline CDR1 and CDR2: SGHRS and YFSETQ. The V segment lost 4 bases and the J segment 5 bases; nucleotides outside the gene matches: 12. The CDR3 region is CASSPQGTGGRGTEAFF. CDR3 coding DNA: TGCGCCAGCAGCCCCCAGGGGACAGGGGGCCGGGGGACTGAAGCTTTCTTT.

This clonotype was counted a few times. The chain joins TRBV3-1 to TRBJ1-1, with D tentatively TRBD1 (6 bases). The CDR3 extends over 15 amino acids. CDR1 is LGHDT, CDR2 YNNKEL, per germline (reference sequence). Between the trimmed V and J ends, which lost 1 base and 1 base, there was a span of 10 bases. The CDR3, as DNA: TGTGCCAGCAGCCAAGGGGGGGGACAGAACACTGAAGCTTTCTTT. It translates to CASSQGGGQNTEAFF.

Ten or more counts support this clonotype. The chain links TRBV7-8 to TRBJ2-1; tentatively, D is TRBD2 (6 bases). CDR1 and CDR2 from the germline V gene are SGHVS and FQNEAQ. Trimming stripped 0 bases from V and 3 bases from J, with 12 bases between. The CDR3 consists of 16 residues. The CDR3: CASSLAGRGNYNEQFF. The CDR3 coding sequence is TGTGCCAGCAGCTTAGCGGGGCGGGGAAACTACAATGAGCAGTTCTTC. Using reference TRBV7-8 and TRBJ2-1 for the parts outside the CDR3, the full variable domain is GAGVSQSPRYKVAKRGQDVALRCDPISGHVSLFWYQQALGQGPEFLTYFQNEAQLDKSGLPSDRFFAERPEGSVSTLKIQRTQQEDSAVYLCASSLAGRGNYNEQFFGPGTRLTVL.

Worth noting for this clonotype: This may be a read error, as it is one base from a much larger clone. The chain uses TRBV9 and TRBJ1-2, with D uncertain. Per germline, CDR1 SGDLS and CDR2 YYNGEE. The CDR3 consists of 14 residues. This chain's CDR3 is CASSVGGLNYGYAF. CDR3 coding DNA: TGTGCCAGCAGCGTAGGCGGCCTTAACTATGGCTACGCCTTC.

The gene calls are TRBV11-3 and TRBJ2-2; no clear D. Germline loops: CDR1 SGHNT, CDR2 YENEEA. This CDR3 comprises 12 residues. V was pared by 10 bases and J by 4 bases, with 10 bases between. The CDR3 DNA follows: TGTGCCACCTCAAAAGGCACCGGGGAGCTGTTTTTT. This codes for CATSKGTGELFF.

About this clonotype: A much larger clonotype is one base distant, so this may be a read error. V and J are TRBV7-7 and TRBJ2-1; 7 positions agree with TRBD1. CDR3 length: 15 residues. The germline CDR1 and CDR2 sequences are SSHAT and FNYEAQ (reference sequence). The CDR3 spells CASSSGRGQGNERFF. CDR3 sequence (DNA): TGTGCTAGCAGCTCAGGAAGGGGGCAGGGCAATGAGCGGTTCTTC.

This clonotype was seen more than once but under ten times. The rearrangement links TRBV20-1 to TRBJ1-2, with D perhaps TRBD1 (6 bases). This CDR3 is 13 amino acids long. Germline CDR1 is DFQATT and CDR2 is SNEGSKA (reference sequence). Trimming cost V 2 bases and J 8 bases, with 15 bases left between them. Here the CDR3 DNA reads TGCAGTGCTAGAAGCGTCAGGGGTTGGGGCTACACCTTC. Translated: CSARSVRGWGYTF.

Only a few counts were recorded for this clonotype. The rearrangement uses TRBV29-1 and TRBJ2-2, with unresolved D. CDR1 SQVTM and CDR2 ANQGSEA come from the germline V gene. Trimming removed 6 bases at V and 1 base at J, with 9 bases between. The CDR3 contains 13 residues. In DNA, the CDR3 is TGCAGCGTAGCCGTTCGGAACACCGGGGAGCTGTTTTTT. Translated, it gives CSVAVRNTGELFF.

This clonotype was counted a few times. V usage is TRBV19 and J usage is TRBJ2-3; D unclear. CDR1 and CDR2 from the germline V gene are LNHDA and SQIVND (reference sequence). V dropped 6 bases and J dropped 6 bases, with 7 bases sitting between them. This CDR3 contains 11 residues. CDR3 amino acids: CASRLGDTQYF. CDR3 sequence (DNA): TGTGCCAGTAGGCTAGGGGATACGCAGTATTTT. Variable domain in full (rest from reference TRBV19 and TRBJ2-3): DGGITQSPKYLFRKEGQNVTLSCEQNLNHDAMYWYRQDPGQGLRLIYYSQIVNDFQKGDIAEGYSVSREKKESFPLTVTSAQKNPTAFYLCASRLGDTQYFGPGTRLTVL.

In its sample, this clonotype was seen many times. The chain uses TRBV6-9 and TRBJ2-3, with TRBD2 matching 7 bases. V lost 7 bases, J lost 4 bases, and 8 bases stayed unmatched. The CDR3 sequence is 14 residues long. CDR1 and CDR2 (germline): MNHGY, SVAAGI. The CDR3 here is CASTAGFFPDTQYF. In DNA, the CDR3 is TGTGCCAGCACAGCGGGGTTTTTTCCAGATACGCAGTATTTT.

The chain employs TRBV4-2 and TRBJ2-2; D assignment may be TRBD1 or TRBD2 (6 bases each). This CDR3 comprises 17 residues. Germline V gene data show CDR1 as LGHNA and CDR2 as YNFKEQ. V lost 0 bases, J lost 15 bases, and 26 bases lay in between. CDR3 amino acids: CASSQEIYGGPRSWVFF. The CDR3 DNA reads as TGTGCCAGCAGCCAAGAAATTTACGGGGGCCCCCGTAGTTGGGTGTTTTTT.

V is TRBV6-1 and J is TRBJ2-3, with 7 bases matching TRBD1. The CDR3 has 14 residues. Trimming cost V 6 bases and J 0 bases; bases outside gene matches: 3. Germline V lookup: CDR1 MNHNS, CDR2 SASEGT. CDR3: CASSWDRSTDTQYF. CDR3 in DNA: TGTGCCAGCAGCTGGGACAGAAGCACAGATACGCAGTATTTT.

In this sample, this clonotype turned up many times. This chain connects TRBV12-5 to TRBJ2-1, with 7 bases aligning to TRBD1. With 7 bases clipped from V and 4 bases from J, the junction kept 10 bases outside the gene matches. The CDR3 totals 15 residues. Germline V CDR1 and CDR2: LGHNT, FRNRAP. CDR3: CASAPGQKSYNEQFF. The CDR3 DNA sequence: TGTGCTAGTGCCCCGGGACAGAAGAGTTACAATGAGCAGTTCTTC.

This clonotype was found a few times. The CDR3: CASSLGGTGPYEQYF. CDR3 DNA sequence: TGTGCCAGCAGCCTTGGAGGGACAGGGCCCTACGAGCAGTACTTC. V gene TRBV14 combines with J gene TRBJ2-7; TRBD1 matches at 9 bases. CDR1 and CDR2 from the germline V gene are SGHDN and FVKESK. The junction had 6 bases not matched to a gene; V was cut back by 4 bases and J by 2 bases. CDR3 size: 15 residues.

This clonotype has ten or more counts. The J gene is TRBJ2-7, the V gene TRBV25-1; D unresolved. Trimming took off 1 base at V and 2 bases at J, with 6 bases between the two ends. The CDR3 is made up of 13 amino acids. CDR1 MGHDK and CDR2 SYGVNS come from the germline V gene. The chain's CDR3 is CASSESRTYEQYF. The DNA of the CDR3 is TGTGCCAGCAGTGAATCGAGGACCTACGAGCAGTACTTC.

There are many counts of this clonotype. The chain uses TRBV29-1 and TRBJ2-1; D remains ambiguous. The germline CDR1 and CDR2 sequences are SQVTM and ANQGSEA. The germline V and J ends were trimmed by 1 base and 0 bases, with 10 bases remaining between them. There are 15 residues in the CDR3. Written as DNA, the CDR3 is TGCAGCGTTGAAGGTGGCCTTAGCTCCTACAATGAGCAGTTCTTC. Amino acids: CSVEGGLSSYNEQFF.

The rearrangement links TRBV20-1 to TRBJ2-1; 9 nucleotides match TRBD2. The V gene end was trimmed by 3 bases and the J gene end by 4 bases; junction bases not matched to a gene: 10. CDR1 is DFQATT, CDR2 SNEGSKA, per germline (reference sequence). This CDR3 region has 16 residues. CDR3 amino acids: CSARRQRGATYNEQFF. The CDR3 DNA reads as TGCAGTGCTAGGAGGCAGCGGGGGGCAACTTACAATGAGCAGTTCTTC.

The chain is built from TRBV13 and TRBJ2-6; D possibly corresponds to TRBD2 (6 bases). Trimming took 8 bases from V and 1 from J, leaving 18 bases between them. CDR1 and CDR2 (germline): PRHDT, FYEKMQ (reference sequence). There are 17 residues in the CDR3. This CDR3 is CASAPREVGSGANVLTF. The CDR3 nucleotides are TGTGCCAGCGCCCCGAGGGAGGTTGGTTCTGGGGCCAACGTCCTGACTTTC.

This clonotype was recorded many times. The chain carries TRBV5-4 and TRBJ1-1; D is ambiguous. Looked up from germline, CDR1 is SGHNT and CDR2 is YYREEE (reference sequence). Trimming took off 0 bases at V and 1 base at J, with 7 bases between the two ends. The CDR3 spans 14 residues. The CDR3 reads CASSLARANTEAFF. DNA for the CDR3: TGTGCCAGCAGCTTGGCCCGGGCGAACACTGAAGCTTTCTTT.

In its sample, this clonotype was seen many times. The DNA for the CDR3 is TGCGCCAGCAGTCACCCCGGGCCGACAACTAATGAAAAACTGTTTTTT. This sequence encodes CASSHPGPTTNEKLFF. V is TRBV23-1 and J is TRBJ1-4; D unclear. TRBV23-1 is placed among ORFs of uncertain function. The CDR3 totals 16 residues. V was pared by 3 bases and J by 0 bases, with 11 bases between.

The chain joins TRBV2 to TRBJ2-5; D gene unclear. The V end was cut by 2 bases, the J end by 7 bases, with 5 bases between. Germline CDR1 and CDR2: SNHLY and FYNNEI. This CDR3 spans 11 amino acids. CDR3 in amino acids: CASSELGTQYF. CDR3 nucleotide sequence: TGTGCCAGCAGTGAACTGGGGACCCAGTACTTC.